Below are 6 T cell receptor beta chains sequenced from a single sample in a study of cytomegalovirus exposure and HLA in healthy donors. Both 60 Vbeta primers and 13 Jbeta primers went into the PCR. TCRdb's copy holds only in-frame clones and misses some; the assay was immunoSEQ multiplex PCR. The sample holds roughly 200,000 clones, about 89% seen once. Sequenced input: PBMCs. Receptors were obtained from a woman aged 18-30 years in good health and CMV-seronegative.

As to this clone: At one of its ends the junction is not consistent with the germline gene, which may arise from a read error. The chain carries TRBV20-1 and TRBJ2-7; TRBD2 agrees at 11 bases. This CDR3 comprises 11 residues. From germline, CDR1 is DFQATT and CDR2 SNEGSKA (reference sequence). The DNA for the CDR3 is TGCAGTGCTAACGGACTAGCGGGTGTGATATTC. The encoded protein is CSANGLAGVIF.

V gene TRBV9 combines with J gene TRBJ2-5; the match to TRBD2 covers 7 bases. V shed 4 bases and J 4 bases; nucleotides not matched to a gene: 7. From germline, CDR1 is SGDLS and CDR2 YYNGEE. There are 14 residues in the CDR3. Here the CDR3 DNA reads TGTGCCAGCAGCCCCCGGAGGGAGGGAGAGACCCAGTACTTC. It encodes CASSPRREGETQYF.

The rearrangement joins TRBV2 to TRBJ2-2; D is possibly TRBD2 (6 bases). The CDR3 contains 16 residues. CDR1 is SNHLY, CDR2 FYNNEI, per germline. Deletions cut 6 bases from V and 1 base from J, with 15 bases between. The CDR3 DNA follows: TGTGCCAGCAGGGGGGGACCGACGATGAACACCGGGGAGCTGTTTTTT. This sequence encodes CASRGGPTMNTGELFF.

V is TRBV10-3 and J is TRBJ1-2; 10 bases map to TRBD1. CDR3 length: 15 residues. Germline CDR1 reads ENHRY; CDR2 reads SYGVKD. With V trimmed by 4 bases and J by 8 bases, 10 bases remained unmatched. The CDR3 here is CAISGDRGHVEGYTF. The CDR3 nucleotides read TGTGCCATCAGTGGGGACAGGGGACATGTTGAGGGCTACACCTTC.

This chain joins TRBV11-2 and TRBJ1-4; a possible D gene is TRBD1 (5 bases). The CDR3 runs to 17 residues. Germline values: CDR1 SGHAT, CDR2 FQNNGV. V was trimmed by 5 bases and J by 0 bases, leaving 16 bases between them. CDR3 residues: CASSPRRGTATNEKLFF. CDR3 nucleotides: TGTGCCAGCAGCCCTCGAAGGGGCACCGCAACTAATGAAAAACTGTTTTTT.

The gene calls are TRBV9 and TRBJ1-1, with D unclear. This CDR3 is built from 15 residues. Germline V lookup: CDR1 SGDLS, CDR2 YYNGEE. The V end lost 1 base, the J end lost 0 bases, and 10 bases lay between the germline ends. The CDR3 DNA reads TGTGCCAGCAGCGTATCTAGCTTCATGAACACTGAAGCTTTCTTT. Translating it yields CASSVSSFMNTEAFF. Full variable domain (remainder filled in from reference TRBV9 and TRBJ1-1): DSGVTQTPKHLITATGQRVTLRCSPRSGDLSVYWYQQSLDQGLQFLIQYYNGEERAKGNILERFSAQQFPDLHSELNLSSLELGDSALYFCASSVSSFMNTEAFFGQGTRLTVV.